The TCR beta chain under discussion was sequenced for a study of molecular identifiers for immune sequencing clone quantification. TCRdb called the PCR reads again in MiXCR, with one record for every CDR3 protein. Of 85,000 to 120,000 distinct CDR3 sequences in the sample, about 35% are singletons; the top ten hold less than 10%. The germline V gene has CDR1 SQVTM and CDR2 ANQGSEA. This CDR3 contains 14 residues. V was pared by 0 bases and J by 4 bases, with 12 bases between. At least ten counts were recorded for this clonotype. This sequence was found in a human donor in good health. Some libraries in this study had Jurkat cell RNA spiked in. Sequencing was done on a sample of naive CD8+ T cells from blood, with Jurkat cell RNA spiked in. Subset reported: FACS-sorted CD8+CD4-CCR7+CD45RA+ naive T cells. The V and J genes are TRBV29-1 and TRBJ2-5, with D perhaps being TRBD1 or TRBD2 (5 bases each). CDR3 sequence: CSVEDLGDGETQYF. The DNA of the CDR3 is TGCAGCGTTGAAGATTTGGGGGACGGAGAGACCCAGTACTTC. Based on the CDR3 plus reference TRBV29-1 and TRBJ2-5, the full variable domain is SAVISQKPSRDICQRGTSLTIQCQVDSQVTMMFWYRQQPGQSLTLIATANQGSEATYESGFVIDKFPISRPNLTFSTLTVSNMSPEDSSIYLCSVEDLGDGETQYFGPGTRLLVL.